The present T cell receptor (beta chain) was sequenced within a study of cytomegalovirus exposure and HLA in healthy donors (dated by TCRdb to about 2017). Looking at the study overall: In an earlier analysis of under 600 of the donors, less than 350 Gb of sequence data and 100 million or so unique TCR beta sequences from about 179 million T cells were reported. Five DR-DQ haplotypes were handled as single units for association and clustering because linkage in the cohort was strong. The study aimed to test whether signatures of past pathogen exposure could be identified by cataloging public T cell receptors. An early release covering 550 to 650 HLA-typed donors comprised roughly 300 gigabases of sequencing data and approximately 80 million unique TCR sequences. In an earlier analysis of 587 of the donors, high-throughput TCR beta sequencing was used to judge whether each TCR beta V gene segment behaved as functional or pseudogenic. Of the approximately 370 genotyped donors, 81% were placed in the genetic ancestry cluster associated with self-reported Caucasian donors. Among a few hundred genotyped donors of the cohort, an average of approximately 240,000 unique TCR beta nucleotide sequences were sequenced per donor, around 18% of them non-productive. HLA typing covered class I and class II loci at four-digit resolution. The study used immunosequencing to profile the T cell repertoires of about 670 subjects and linked those repertoires to cytomegalovirus serostatus. All discovery cohort repertoires had been generated using a single sequencing platform. Along with the approximately 600-subject first cohort, a separate validation cohort of roughly 110 different subjects was used. Donor age, sex, ethnicity and CMV serostatus were collected together with the repertoire data. Rather than drawing on any new phenotypic data, the later analysis identified candidate immune exposures from TCR beta sequences and the way those sequences occurred across donors. The study combined high-throughput TCR immunosequencing, statistical association of individual TCRs with disease status, and machine learning to predict cytomegalovirus infection status. A later analysis re-examined previously published TCR beta repertoires from 600 to 700 donors and added high-resolution HLA genotyping to investigate patterns of TCR occurrence. The number of typed donors differed by locus: 629-630 for A, B, C, DRB1 and DQB1; approximately 520 for DQA1; over 600 for DPA1; and roughly 450 for DPB1. In a later genetic analysis, genome-wide SNP genotypes for about three fifths of the roughly 670 donors were used, and that subset was treated as a discovery cohort. The paper as a whole reports these results and caveats: Because HLA typing was unavailable for some donors at each locus, only the typed subset was used in association tests. While some public TCRs were present in many individuals, most TCR sequences turned up only very rarely across donors. The authors suggested that the approach could potentially be generalized to other disease states and immunological phenotypes. The classifier was reported to diagnose cytomegalovirus status with high specificity and sensitivity in both the original and validation cohorts. A few of the identified cytomegalovirus-associated TCR beta chains were confirmed in vitro to be specific for cytomegalovirus antigens. The 87-base-pair reads could not distinguish some IMGT-functional V segments, including TRBV6-2 and TRBV6-3, so those segments were excluded. The study gave a list of some 150 TCR beta chains associated with cytomegalovirus. A cluster of highly shared sequence variants was judged likely to represent a technical artifact of the sequencing pipeline. In an earlier analysis of over 550 of the donors, most TCR beta V segments were observed in productive rearrangements about 90% or about 30% of the time, broadly matching IMGT annotations. In a later analysis, TCR association rates were found to vary across HLA loci, with the most associated TCRs seen for DRB1 alleles and the fewest for HLA-C alleles. In this cohort, only TCR beta chains were sequenced, and detectable features were limited by the absence of alpha or paired-chain data. The presence/absence analyses assumed that sequencing depth was roughly uniform across donors, and that assumption may not be true. A further reported finding was that TCR beta sequences accurately predicted the HLA-A and HLA-B alleles for most subjects in the first cohort. A later analysis associated about 16,000 TCR beta sequences with specific HLA alleles at a false discovery rate of 0.05. In a later genetic analysis, a missense DCLRE1C variant was associated with V-gene and J-gene trimming of TCR beta chains, and the association was replicated in an independent cohort. Fewer than 20 rarely observed V segments, including chromosome 9 orphons, were excluded from the earlier analysis of approximately 500 of the donors because counts were too low. A later analysis reported that several top co-occurrence clusters appeared linked to parvovirus B19, influenza, CMV and Epstein-Barr virus. According to a later genetic analysis, donors in an Asian-associated ancestry cluster had fewer N-insertions in productive TCRs than the roughly 660-donor mean. Correlated functional status among segregating V segments might be attributable to linkage disequilibrium, but an unknown experimental factor could not be ruled out. In a later analysis, HLA-associated TCR beta chains were found to be more clonally expanded and to have lower generation probabilities than equally common non-associated chains. For the cohort, immune exposure information was limited to CMV serostatus. According to a later analysis, most CMV-associated TCR beta chains appeared to be HLA-restricted, and the HLA associations seemed to be driven largely by CMV exposure. When HLA alleles, especially DR and DQ, strongly co-occurred, attributing TCR associations to individual alleles was difficult.

In total, around 600 healthy bone marrow donors made up the cohort. All cohort members were sampled while nominally healthy, although unrecorded immune exposures were likely present. The donor tested CMV seronegative and was one of the 352 seronegative cohort members. Each donor provided a peripheral blood sample, and peripheral blood mononuclear cells were used for TCR beta sequencing. The Qiagen DNeasy Blood Extraction Kit was used to extract genomic DNA from the blood cell samples. V loses 4 bases, J loses 4 bases, and the germline ends lie 14 bases apart. The germline V gene (reference sequence) yields SGHNT for CDR1 and YYREEE for CDR2. Measured from the cysteine to the phenylalanine, the CDR3 is 15 residues long. The retained sequence is limited to the CDR3, 45 bases, with the frame set at the first base. As concerns this clone: Its antigen is unknown. The sample holds no much larger clone one base away, and base qualities are not on file.

The method behind the library was the immunoSEQ multiplex PCR assay. For the multiplex PCR, a mixture combining 60 forward primers for TCR Vbeta segments and 13 reverse primers for TCR Jbeta segments was used. A multiplex PCR assay on genomic DNA amplified the CDR3 region of rearranged TCR beta genes. Amplified TCR beta libraries were sequenced as 87-base-pair reads on the Illumina HiSeq System. In the original analysis: Across the 640 or so repertoires, a later analysis counted roughly 77 million unique TCR beta chains, around 11 million of which were shared by at least two donors. To remove PCR and sequencing errors, raw reads were error-corrected and collapsed into unique sequences using a nearest-neighbor algorithm that merged closely related sequences. To assign V, D and J gene segments, CDR3 sequences were aligned to IMGT reference sequences. For a sequence to be retained, a match of at least six nucleotides to both a V gene segment and a J gene segment was required. Rearrangements were called productive when the CDR3 lacked stop codons and stayed in frame with V and J; all others were non-productive. CDR3 was defined by IMGT convention, running from the second conserved V-encoded cysteine to the conserved J-encoded phenylalanine. The earlier analysis of roughly 590 of the donors excluded sequences that lacked an unambiguous match to a single V gene segment. In an earlier analysis of around 600 of the donors, V segments were called functional above 56.7% productive rearrangements and were called segregating when the between-donor standard deviation exceeded 5%. A statistical classification framework was built for diagnosing cytomegalovirus status from the catalog of TCR beta chain sequences. V and J gene assignment, in a later analysis, came from comparing TCR nucleotide sequences with IMGT/GENE-DB human TR gene sequences. A later analysis assigned CDR3 sequences and most-parsimonious VDJ recombination scenarios with the TCRdist pipeline. In a later analysis, every TCR beta chain was defined by the combination of its CDR3 amino acid sequence and its V-gene family, and reads without a unique V-gene family were dropped. A later analysis removed 550 to 650 highly shared, low-generation-probability nucleotide sequences to deal with suspected cross-contamination and a sequencing artifact. For each public chain, a later analysis derived a clonal expansion index from normalized ranks of inferred template counts within each repertoire. In a later analysis, generation probabilities were computed with a VDJ recombination model fitted to out-of-frame rearrangements, and the resulting probabilities were checked against IGoR. In a later analysis, TCR-TCR, TCR-HLA and TCR-CMV co-occurrence was scored with hypergeometric tests, and a repertoire-size bias correction was applied to TCR pairs. To estimate false discovery rates, a later analysis permuted the HLA or CMV assignments 20 times. In a later analysis, co-occurring TCRs were grouped with DBSCAN, and TCRdist sequence similarity was added when clustering was performed within HLA-allele-positive subsets. Repertoires with fewer than 30,000 or more than 120,000 public chains were left out of co-occurrence clustering, as were a handful of repertoires with anomalous nucleotide sharing. Held by TCRdb, this immuneACCESS table contains in-frame sequences only and omits some clones. Under half of the omission traces to an unresolved V gene where checked; the cause of the rest is unknown. From that table come the V and J calls and clone size; the DNA was used to work out D and trimming. The sample table shows 95,000 to 150,000 clones, and approximately 79% are seen once. The top ten clonotypes cover approximately 3.5% of the sample.

Material: PBMCs. The sequence was collected from a young man in good health and CMV-seronegative. Recombination joined TRBV5-4 with TRBJ2-2; TRBD1 is a weak D gene call, 5 bases matching. The CDR3 reads CASSVDKGRTGELFF. The DNA sequence follows: TGTGCCAGCAGCGTCGACAAGGGGCGCACCGGGGAGCTGTTTTTT.